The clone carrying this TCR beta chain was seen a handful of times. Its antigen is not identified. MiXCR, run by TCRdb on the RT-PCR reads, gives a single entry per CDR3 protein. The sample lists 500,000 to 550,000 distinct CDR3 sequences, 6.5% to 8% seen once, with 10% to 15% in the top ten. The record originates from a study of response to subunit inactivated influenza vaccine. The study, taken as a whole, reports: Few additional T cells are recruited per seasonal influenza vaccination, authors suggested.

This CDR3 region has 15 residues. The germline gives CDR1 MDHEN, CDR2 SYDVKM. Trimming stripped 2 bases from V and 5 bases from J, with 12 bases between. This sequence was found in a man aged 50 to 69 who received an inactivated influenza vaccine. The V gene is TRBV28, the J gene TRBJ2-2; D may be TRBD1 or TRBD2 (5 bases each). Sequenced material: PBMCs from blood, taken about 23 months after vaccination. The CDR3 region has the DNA TGTGCCAGCAGTTTAGGCAGGGACGGGACCGGGGAGCTGTTTTTT. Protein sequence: CASSLGRDGTGELFF.